This T cell receptor beta chain was sequenced for a study of CD8+CD57+ T cells in acquired aplastic anemia. Study-wide background: Each DNA sample taken from sorted CD4+ and CD8+ cells came to about 3.2 ug on average. Regarding the study as a whole: Patients shared twenty-nine CD8+ CDR3 sequences with controls.

Whoever was chosen for sequencing had shown CD8+CD57+ cell expansion by flow cytometry. Every one of the patients had aplastic anemia (severe, acquired). This clonotype showed up many times. The antigen remains unidentified. Genomic DNA was employed as the template in profiling TCR beta VDJ and CDR3. TCRdb called the reads again in MiXCR, with one record for every CDR3 protein. The sample includes some 200,000 distinct CDR3 sequences, around 50% of them seen just once. This CDR3 is 16 amino acids long. CDR1 and CDR2 from the germline V gene are SGHRS and YFSETQ. V lost 0 bases, J lost 5 bases, and 10 bases stayed unmatched.

This clonotype was sampled from a human donor with aplastic anemia. The source material was sorted CD4+, CD8+, or CD8+CD57+ T cells (not recorded which) from PBMCs. This rearrangement joins TRBV5-1 to TRBJ2-5, with TRBD1 identical over 7 bases. The CDR3 is CASSLEPRQGGETQYF. CDR3 DNA sequence: TGCGCCAGCAGCTTGGAACCCCGACAGGGCGGGGAGACCCAGTACTTC.